The rows below give T cell receptor beta chains drawn from one sample of a study of T cell repertoires in cytomegalovirus infection. TCRdb recomputed calls from the reads with MiXCR, one row per CDR3 protein. The top ten hold around 25% of the sample, which has under 600,000 distinct CDR3 sequences, about 15% seen once. Sequenced material: CD8+ T cells from PBMCs. These receptors were obtained from a human donor in good health (CMV status not recorded). Some clones in this sample may be carry-over from other donors' samples. Both conserved end residues are trimmed from each CDR3. A D gene is named only where the DNA matches it firmly. Clone size is given for some rows only: seen once, a few or many times, or a class if the clone is expanded.

d_call v_call clone_size cdr3_aa
TRBD1 TRBV7-9 many ASSLVLRDRGYNEQF
- TRBV20-1 once SIPGNTGELF
- TRBV27 few ASSYLDTEAF
TRBD1 TRBV19 - ASSIGTGGWGTEAF
- TRBV7-2 - ASTLTDEQY
- TRBV7-6 many ASSLGRGNNEQF
- TRBV2 - ANSEKVFQETQY
- TRBV7-3 many ASSLGAGEAF
- TRBV19 few ASSQTEHLNTEAF
TRBD2 TRBV28 many ASSMGLAGGDSYNEQF
- TRBV6-2/TRBV6-3 - ASISRGQGGYEQY
- TRBV27 - ASGRTNTGELF
- TRBV29-1 - SVGTQLTPTRTDTQY
- TRBV7-9 many ASSAGPDEQF
- TRBV2 - ASFGNEQY
TRBD2 TRBV4-1 many ASSQEVLAGYNEQF
- TRBV7-9 many ASSLTRAGNTEAF
TRBD2 TRBV7-6 many ASSLAPAGGLIDTQY
- TRBV28 few ASRETGTQPQH
- TRBV5-8 few ASSLVGRQNTEAF
TRBD2 TRBV29-1 many SVPTSWNEQF
- TRBV7-9 many ASSLVGGKTYEQY
- TRBV7-4 - ASILPDSFEAF
- TRBV27 few ASSFSGGERTDTQY
TRBD2 TRBV9 - ASSVAAGLIYEQY
TRBD1 TRBV27 - ASSFDRGGNGYT
- TRBV5-1 few ASSGRVLDEQF
TRBD2 TRBV7-8 many ASSVLAGDYNEQF
- TRBV7-9 many ASSHSGGDEQF
- TRBV11-1 - ASSLWGREETQY
TRBD1 TRBV9 few ASSVNRDRVNDEQY
- TRBV9 - ASSVGAGGHEKLF
TRBD2 TRBV3-1 few ASSQNPPGLAGVYEQY
- TRBV19 few ASSITWNTEAF
- TRBV7-9 many ASSLDNSPLH
- TRBV20-1 few SARDRVRSYEQY
- TRBV19 - ASSMVARSTDTQY
- TRBV6-2/TRBV6-3 - ASTLANTEAF
TRBD1 TRBV6-5 - ASSGQAPYNSPLH
- TRBV6-5 - ASSYGGWHNEQF
TRBD1 TRBV20-1 - SARHRGETQY
TRBD2 TRBV7-9 - ASSRTSGLYNEQF
- TRBV11-3 many ASSRGQSSYNEQF
- TRBV2 once ASKVPMSF
- TRBV20-1 few SAREAGYYGYT
TRBD1 TRBV25-1 many ASSSGGQNQPQH
TRBD1 TRBV11-2 many ASEAVDRGEQY
- TRBV19 few ASSMRGVGTEAF
- TRBV4-1 few ASSQPRGSEQY
TRBD1 TRBV7-2 many ASTSGTEETQY
- TRBV19 - ASSMVDTQY
TRBD2 TRBV7-2 many ASSLELAGGPVTDTQY
- TRBV3-1 few ASFQTGGDNSPLH